One sample yielded the 14 T cell receptor beta chains listed below, sequenced in a study of Graves' ophthalmopathy and Graves' hyperthyroidism. RNA transcripts yielded amplified TCR beta CDR3 regions. The library came from an HTBI-primed first-round RT-PCR and a second-round multiplex PCR. TCRdb fed the multiplex PCR reads into MiXCR, producing one record per CDR3 protein. The sample lists approximately 500,000 distinct CDR3 sequences; approximately 14% were seen once. Specimen: blood. Source of these receptors: a woman aged 25 to 45 with Graves' ophthalmopathy.

A note on this clonotype: An end of the junction differs from the germline gene, which may be a read error. The chain carries TRBV19 and TRBJ1-3, with TRBD1 identical over 12 bases. This CDR3 comprises 15 residues. CDR1 and CDR2 from the germline V gene are LNHDA and SQIVND (reference sequence). CDR3 in DNA: TGTGCCAGTCGGGACAGGGGGCGGCCTGGAAACACCACATATTTT. Residues: CASRDRGRPGNTTYF.

This clonotype was found a few times. At one boundary the junction diverges from the germline segment, which might be a read error. This CDR3 reads CASSRQGTGDLFF. CDR3 nucleotide sequence: TGTGCCAGCAGTAGACAGGGCACCGGGGATCTGTTTTTT. V gene TRBV6-1 combines with J gene TRBJ2-2, with 7 bases identical to TRBD1. Looked up from germline, CDR1 is MNHNS and CDR2 is SASEGT. This CDR3 comprises 13 residues.

Remarks on this clonotype: A single base separates this from a much larger clone, so it may be a read error. The genes are TRBV7-9 and TRBJ2-5; D unresolved. This CDR3 has 13 residues. The germline V gene encodes CDR1 SEHNR and CDR2 FQNEAQ (reference sequence). CDR3 amino acids: CASSLWLQETKYF. The DNA of the CDR3 is TGTGCCAGCAGCTTATGGCTACAAGAGACCAAGTACTTC. The entire variable domain, with the rest obtained from reference TRBV7-9 and TRBJ2-5, is as follows: DTGVSQNPRHKITKRGQNVTFRCDPISEHNRLYWYRQTLGQGPEFLTYFQNEAQLEKSRLLSDRFSAERPKGSFSTLEIQRTEQGDSAMYLCASSLWLQETKYFGPGTRLLVL.

This clonotype was seen ten or more times. This chain uses TRBV20-1 with TRBJ1-5; 8 positions agree with TRBD1. The V segment lost 5 bases and the J segment 7 bases; nucleotides outside the gene matches: 4. There are 12 residues in the CDR3. CDR1 and CDR2 (germline): DFQATT, SNEGSKA (reference sequence). The CDR3 DNA is TGCAGTGCTCGACAGGGGTGGCAGCCCCAGCATTTT. This translates into CSARQGWQPQHF.

The sample holds many counts of this clonotype. The chain joins TRBV9 to TRBJ2-7, with D possibly matching TRBD1 (6 bases). V gave up 0 bases and J gave up 3 bases, with 13 bases separating them. Germline CDR1 SGDLS, CDR2 YYNGEE. The CDR3 is made up of 15 amino acids. The CDR3 loop is CASSVGGGIDYEQYF. DNA for the CDR3: TGTGCCAGCAGCGTAGGTGGGGGCATAGACTACGAGCAGTACTTC.

The gene calls are TRBV28 and TRBJ2-2; weak D call: TRBD2 (6 bases). The V end lost 6 bases, the J end lost 6 bases, and 23 bases lay between the germline ends. Per the germline V gene, CDR1 is MDHEN and CDR2 is SYDVKM. The CDR3 consists of 17 residues. The CDR3 nucleotides read TGTGCCAGCAGGCAGTTAACCTTGGAGGGGTTAGCCGGGGAGCTGTTTTTT. Protein sequence: CASRQLTLEGLAGELFF.

Note on this clonotype: A much larger clone sits a single nucleotide away, making a read error possible. This chain connects TRBV20-1 to TRBJ1-5, with a tentative D call TRBD1 (5 bases). Germline lookup yields CDR1 DFQATT and CDR2 SNEGSKA (reference sequence). This CDR3 comprises 15 residues. CDR3 DNA: TGCAGTGCTGGAGATCTCCGGGGCACGTTGCAGCCCCAGCATTTT. This sequence encodes CSAGDLRGTLQPQHF.

This clonotype showed up many times. V usage is TRBV7-8 and J usage is TRBJ2-7, with 9 positions matching TRBD1. Trimming took 5 bases from V and 3 from J; bases not matched to a gene: 5. CDR3 length: 14 amino acids. Germline CDR1 reads SGHVS; CDR2 reads FQNEAQ. The CDR3 DNA follows: TGTGCCAGCAGCACTACGGGACAGGGCTACGAGCAGTACTTC. This translates into CASSTTGQGYEQYF.

This clonotype was seen ten or more times. The CDR3 DNA is TGTGCCAGCAGCGCCCCTCGGGCAGGGGGGGTCGGGGAGCTGTTTTTT. It yields the protein CASSAPRAGGVGELFF. The chain links TRBV7-3 to TRBJ2-2, with D perhaps being TRBD1 or TRBD2 (7 bases each). V lost 5 bases and J lost 7, with 20 bases in between. The CDR3 runs to 16 residues. CDR1 is SGHTA, CDR2 FQGTGA, per germline. Drawing the rest from reference TRBV7-3 and TRBJ2-2, the complete variable domain is GAGVSQTPSNKVTEKGKYVELRCDPISGHTALYWYRQSLGQGPEFLIYFQGTGAADDSGLPNDRFFAVRPEGSVSTLKIQRTERGDSAVYLCASSAPRAGGVGELFFGEGSRLTVL.

This clonotype was counted ten times or more. This chain uses TRBV20-1 with TRBJ2-7; D assignment may be TRBD1 or TRBD2 (5 bases each). V was shortened by 0 bases and J by 3 bases, with 15 bases between the two germline ends. There are 15 residues in the CDR3. Germline V lookup: CDR1 DFQATT, CDR2 SNEGSKA (reference sequence). This chain's CDR3 is CSARDGTRHDYEQYF. The CDR3 DNA reads TGCAGTGCTAGAGATGGGACCAGACATGACTACGAGCAGTACTTC.

At least ten counts were recorded for this clonotype. The chain carries TRBV28 and TRBJ1-1; 7 nucleotides match TRBD1. Germline CDR1 and CDR2: MDHEN and SYDVKM. Losses at the gene ends were 10 bases for V and 5 bases for J; bases not matched to a gene: 13. The CDR3 has 14 residues. CDR3 in amino acids: CATQITGAETEAFF. In DNA, the CDR3 is TGTGCCACCCAGATCACAGGGGCGGAAACTGAAGCTTTCTTT. The variable domain in full, with the rest retrieved from reference TRBV28 and TRBJ1-1, is DVKVTQSSRYLVKRTGEKVFLECVQDMDHENMFWYRQDPGLGLRLIYFSYDVKMKEKGDIPEGYSVSREKKERFSLILESASTNQTSMYLCATQITGAETEAFFGQGTRLTVV.

This clonotype was counted at least ten times. The rearrangement uses TRBV20-1 and TRBJ2-7; 9 nucleotides match TRBD2. Germline trimming cut 4 bases from V and 4 bases from J; bases unmatched to any gene: 14. The CDR3 sequence is 16 residues long. Germline V CDR1 and CDR2: DFQATT, SNEGSKA (reference sequence). The CDR3 reads CSATRPQGLAAYEQYF. CDR3 nucleotides: TGCAGTGCTACCAGACCGCAGGGACTAGCAGCTTACGAGCAGTACTTC.

Comments on this clonotype: A junction end diverges from the germline sequence, so it may reflect a read error. The chain joins TRBV6-5 to TRBJ2-5; 7 bases agree with TRBD2. Germline V lookup: CDR1 MNHEY, CDR2 SVGAGI. CDR3 length: 14 amino acids. The CDR3 loop is CVSSFGLGKETQYF. CDR3 coding DNA: TGTGTCAGCAGTTTCGGACTAGGAAAAGAGACCCAGTACTTC.

This clonotype was counted at least ten times. The gene calls are TRBV20-1 and TRBJ1-2; D possibly corresponds to TRBD1 (5 bases). The germline V gene encodes CDR1 DFQATT and CDR2 SNEGSKA (reference sequence). This CDR3 comprises 15 residues. V was shortened by 4 bases and J by 0 bases, with 15 bases between the two germline ends. The CDR3 DNA reads TGCAGTGCTATGGGACGTAGGGAAGCTAACTATGGCTACACCTTC. Its translation is CSAMGRREANYGYTF.